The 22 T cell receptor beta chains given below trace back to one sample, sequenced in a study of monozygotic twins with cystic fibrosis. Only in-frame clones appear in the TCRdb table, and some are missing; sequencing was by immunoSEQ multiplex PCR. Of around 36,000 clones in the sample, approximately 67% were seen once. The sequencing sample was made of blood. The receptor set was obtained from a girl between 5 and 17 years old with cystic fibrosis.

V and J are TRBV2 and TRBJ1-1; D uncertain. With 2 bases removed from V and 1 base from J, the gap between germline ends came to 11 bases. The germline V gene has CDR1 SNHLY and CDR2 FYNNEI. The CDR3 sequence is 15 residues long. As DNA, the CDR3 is TGTGCCAGCAGTGAATCCGGCGGGGAGAACACTGAAGCTTTCTTT. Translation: CASSESGGENTEAFF.

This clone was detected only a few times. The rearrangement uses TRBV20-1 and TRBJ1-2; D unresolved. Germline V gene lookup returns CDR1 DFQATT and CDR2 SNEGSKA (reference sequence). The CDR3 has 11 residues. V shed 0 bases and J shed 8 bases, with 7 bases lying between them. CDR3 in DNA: TGCAGTGCTAGAGAATCGGGAGGCTACACCTTC. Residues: CSARESGGYTF.

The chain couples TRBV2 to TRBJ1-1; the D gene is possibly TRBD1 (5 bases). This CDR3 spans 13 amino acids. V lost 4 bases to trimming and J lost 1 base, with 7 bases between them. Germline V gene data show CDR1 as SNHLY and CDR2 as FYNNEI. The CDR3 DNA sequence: TGTGCCAGCAGTGGACAGTGGAACACTGAAGCTTTCTTT. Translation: CASSGQWNTEAFF.

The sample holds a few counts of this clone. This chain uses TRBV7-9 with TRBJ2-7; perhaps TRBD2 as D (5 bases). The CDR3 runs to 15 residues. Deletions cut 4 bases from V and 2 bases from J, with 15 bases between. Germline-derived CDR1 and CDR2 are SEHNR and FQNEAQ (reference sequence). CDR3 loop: CASSSSRGLPYEQYF. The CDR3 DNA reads TGTGCCAGCAGCTCCTCACGCGGGCTACCCTACGAGCAGTACTTC.

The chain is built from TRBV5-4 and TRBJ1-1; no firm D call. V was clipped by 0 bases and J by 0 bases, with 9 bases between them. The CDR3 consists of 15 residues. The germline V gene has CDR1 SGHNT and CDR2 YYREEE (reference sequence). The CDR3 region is CASSLVIGLNTEAFF. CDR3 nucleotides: TGTGCCAGCAGCTTGGTTATAGGGTTGAACACTGAAGCTTTCTTT.

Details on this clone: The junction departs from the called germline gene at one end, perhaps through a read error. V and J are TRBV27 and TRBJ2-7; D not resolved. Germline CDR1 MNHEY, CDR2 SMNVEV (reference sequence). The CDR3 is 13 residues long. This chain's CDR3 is CASRPLPRGEQEF. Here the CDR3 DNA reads TGTGCCAGCAGACCACTGCCCAGAGGAGAGCAAGAGTTC.

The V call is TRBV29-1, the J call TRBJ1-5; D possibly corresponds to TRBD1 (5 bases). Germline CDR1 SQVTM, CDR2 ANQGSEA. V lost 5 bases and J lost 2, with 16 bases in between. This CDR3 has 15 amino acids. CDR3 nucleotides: TGCAGCGTTCCCGGGGGGATTGTGGGCAATCAGCCCCAGCATTTT. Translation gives CSVPGGIVGNQPQHF. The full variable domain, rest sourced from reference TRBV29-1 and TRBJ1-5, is SAVISQKPSRDICQRGTSLTIQCQVDSQVTMMFWYRQQPGQSLTLIATANQGSEATYESGFVIDKFPISRPNLTFSTLTVSNMSPEDSSIYLCSVPGGIVGNQPQHFGDGTRLSIL.

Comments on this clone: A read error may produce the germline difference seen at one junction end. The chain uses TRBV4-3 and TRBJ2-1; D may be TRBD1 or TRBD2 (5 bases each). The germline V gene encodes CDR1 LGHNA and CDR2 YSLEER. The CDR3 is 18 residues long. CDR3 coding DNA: TGCGCCAGCAGCCAAGATCAACTCGGGACCAGCTTCTACGATGAGCAGTTCTTC. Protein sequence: CASSQDQLGTSFYDEQFF.

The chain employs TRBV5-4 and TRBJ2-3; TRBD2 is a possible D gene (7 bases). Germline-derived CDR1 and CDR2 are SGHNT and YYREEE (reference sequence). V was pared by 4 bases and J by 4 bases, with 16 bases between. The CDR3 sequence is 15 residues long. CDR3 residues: CASSQELGGADTQYF. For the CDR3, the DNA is TGTGCCAGCAGCCAAGAGTTAGGGGGGGCAGATACGCAGTATTTT.

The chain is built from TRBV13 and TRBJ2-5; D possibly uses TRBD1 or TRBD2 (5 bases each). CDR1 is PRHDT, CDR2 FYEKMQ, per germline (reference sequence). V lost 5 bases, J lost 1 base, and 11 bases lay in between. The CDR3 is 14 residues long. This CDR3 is CASSRRDGQETQYF. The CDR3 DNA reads TGTGCCAGCAGCAGAAGGGACGGCCAAGAGACCCAGTACTTC. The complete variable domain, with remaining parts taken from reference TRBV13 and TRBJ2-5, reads AAGVIQSPRHLIKEKRETATLKCYPIPRHDTVYWYQQGPGQDPQFLISFYEKMQSDKGSIPDRFSAQQFSDYHSELNMSSLELGDSALYFCASSRRDGQETQYFGPGTRLLVL.

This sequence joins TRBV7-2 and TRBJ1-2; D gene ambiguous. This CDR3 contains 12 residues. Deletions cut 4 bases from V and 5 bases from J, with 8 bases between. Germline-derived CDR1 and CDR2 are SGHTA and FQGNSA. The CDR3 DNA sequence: TGTGCCAGCAGCTCAGATACGTATGGCTACACCTTC. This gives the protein CASSSDTYGYTF. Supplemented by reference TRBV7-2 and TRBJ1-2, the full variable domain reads GAGVSQSPSNKVTEKGKDVELRCDPISGHTALYWYRQSLGQGLEFLIYFQGNSAPDKSGLPSDRFSAERTGGSVSTLTIQRTQQEDSAVYLCASSSDTYGYTFGSGTRLTVV.

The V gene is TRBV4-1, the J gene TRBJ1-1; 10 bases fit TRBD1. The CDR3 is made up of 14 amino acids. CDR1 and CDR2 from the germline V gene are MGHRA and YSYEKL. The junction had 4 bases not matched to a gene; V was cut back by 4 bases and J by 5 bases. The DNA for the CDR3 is TGCGCCAGCAGCCGGGACAGGGGAACGACTGAAGCTTTCTTT. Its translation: CASSRDRGTTEAFF.

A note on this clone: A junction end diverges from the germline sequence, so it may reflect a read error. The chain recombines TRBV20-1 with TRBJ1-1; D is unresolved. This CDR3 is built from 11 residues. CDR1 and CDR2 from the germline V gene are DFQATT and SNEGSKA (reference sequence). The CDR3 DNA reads TGCAGTGCTAGAGAAAACAGTGAAGCTTTCTTT. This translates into CSARENSEAFF.

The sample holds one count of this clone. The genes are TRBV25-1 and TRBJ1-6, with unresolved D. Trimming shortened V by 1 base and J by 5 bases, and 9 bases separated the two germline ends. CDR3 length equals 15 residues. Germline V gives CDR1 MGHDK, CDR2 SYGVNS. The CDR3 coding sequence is TGTGCCAGCAGTGAATCGACGGAACATAATTCACCCCTCCACTTT. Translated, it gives CASSESTEHNSPLHF.

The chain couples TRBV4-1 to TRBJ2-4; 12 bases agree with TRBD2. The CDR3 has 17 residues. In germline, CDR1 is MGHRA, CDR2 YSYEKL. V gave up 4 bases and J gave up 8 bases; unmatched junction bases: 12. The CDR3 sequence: CASSLRLAGEFGDIQYF. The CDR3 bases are TGCGCCAGCAGCCTAAGACTAGCGGGAGAGTTTGGGGACATTCAGTACTTC.

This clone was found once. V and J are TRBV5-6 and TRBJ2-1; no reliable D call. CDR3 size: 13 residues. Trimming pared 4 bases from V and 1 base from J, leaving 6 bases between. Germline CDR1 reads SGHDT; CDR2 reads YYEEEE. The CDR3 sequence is CASSIQSYNEQFF. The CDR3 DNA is TGTGCCAGCAGCATCCAGTCCTACAATGAGCAGTTCTTC.

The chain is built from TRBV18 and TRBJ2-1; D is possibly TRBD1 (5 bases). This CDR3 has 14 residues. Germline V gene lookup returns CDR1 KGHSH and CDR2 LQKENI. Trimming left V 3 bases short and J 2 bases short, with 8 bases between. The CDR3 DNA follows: TGTGCCAGCTCACCCCCGGACACCTACAATGAGCAGTTCTTC. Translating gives CASSPPDTYNEQFF.

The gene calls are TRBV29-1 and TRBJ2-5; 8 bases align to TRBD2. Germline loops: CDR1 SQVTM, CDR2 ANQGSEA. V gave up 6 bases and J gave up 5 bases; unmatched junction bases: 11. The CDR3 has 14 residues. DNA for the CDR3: TGCAGCGTCCACCCCCCACTAGCGGTGGAGACCCAGTACTTC. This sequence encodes CSVHPPLAVETQYF.

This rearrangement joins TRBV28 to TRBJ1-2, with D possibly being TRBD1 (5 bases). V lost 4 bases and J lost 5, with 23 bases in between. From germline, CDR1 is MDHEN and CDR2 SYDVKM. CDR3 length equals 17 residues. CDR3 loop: CASSSGGLKDAWYGYTF. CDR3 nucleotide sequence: TGTGCCAGCAGTTCCGGGGGGTTGAAGGACGCCTGGTATGGCTACACCTTC.

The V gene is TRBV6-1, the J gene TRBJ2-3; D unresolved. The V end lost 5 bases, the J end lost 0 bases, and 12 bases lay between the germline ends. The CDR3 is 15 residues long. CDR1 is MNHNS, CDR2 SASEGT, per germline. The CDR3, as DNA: TGTGCCAGCAGTCCTCGTCTGGGTAGCACAGATACGCAGTATTTT. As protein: CASSPRLGSTDTQYF.

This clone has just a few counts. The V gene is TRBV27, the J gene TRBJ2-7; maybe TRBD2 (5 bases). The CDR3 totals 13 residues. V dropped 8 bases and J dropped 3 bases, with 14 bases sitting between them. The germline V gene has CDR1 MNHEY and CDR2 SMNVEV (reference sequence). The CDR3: CASRYNGDYEQYF. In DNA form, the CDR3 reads TGTGCCAGCCGGTATAACGGGGACTACGAGCAGTACTTC.

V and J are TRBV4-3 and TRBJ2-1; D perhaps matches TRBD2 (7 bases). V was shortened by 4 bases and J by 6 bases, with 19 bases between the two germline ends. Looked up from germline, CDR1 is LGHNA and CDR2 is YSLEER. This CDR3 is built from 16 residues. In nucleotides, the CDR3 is TGCGCCAGCAGCCTCAACCTAGGGGGGGGAGCCAATGAGCAGTTCTTC. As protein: CASSLNLGGGANEQFF.